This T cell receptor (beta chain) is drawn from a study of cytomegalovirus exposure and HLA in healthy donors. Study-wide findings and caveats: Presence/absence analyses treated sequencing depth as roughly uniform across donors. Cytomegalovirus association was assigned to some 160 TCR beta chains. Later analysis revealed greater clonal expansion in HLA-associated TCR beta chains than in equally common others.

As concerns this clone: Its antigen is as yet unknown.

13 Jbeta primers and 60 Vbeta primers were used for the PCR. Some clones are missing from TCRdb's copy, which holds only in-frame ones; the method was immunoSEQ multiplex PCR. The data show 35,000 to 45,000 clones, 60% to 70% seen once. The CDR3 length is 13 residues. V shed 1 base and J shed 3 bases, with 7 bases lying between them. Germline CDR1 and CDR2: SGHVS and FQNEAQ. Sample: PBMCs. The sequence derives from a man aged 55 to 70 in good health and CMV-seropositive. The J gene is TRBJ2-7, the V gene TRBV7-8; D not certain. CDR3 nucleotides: TGTGCCAGCAGCTTAGGGTCAGTCTACGAGCAGTACTTC. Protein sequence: CASSLGSVYEQYF.